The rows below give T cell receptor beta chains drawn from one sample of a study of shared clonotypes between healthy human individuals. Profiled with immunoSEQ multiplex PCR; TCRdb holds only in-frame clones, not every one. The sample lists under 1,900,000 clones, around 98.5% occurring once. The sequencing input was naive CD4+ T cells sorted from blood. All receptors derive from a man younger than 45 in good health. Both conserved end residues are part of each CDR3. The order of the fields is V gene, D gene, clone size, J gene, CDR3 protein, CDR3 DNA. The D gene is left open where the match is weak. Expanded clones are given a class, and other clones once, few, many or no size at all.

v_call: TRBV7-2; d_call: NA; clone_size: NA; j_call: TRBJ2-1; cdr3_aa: CASSRETAYNEQFF; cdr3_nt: TGTGCCAGCAGCAGAGAGACCGCCTACAATGAGCAGTTCTTC
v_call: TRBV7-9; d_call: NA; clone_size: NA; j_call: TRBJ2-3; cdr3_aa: CASSLAGGPTDTQYF; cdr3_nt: TGTGCCAGCAGCTTAGCAGGGGGGCCCACAGATACGCAGTATTTT
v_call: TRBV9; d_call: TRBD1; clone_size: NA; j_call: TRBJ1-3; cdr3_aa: CASSQGTGLGNTIYF; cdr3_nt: TGTGCCAGCAGCCAAGGGACAGGGCTTGGAAACACCATATATTTT
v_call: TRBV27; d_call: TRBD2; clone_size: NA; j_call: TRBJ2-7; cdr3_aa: CASTHSGTSGTSTYEQYF; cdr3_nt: TGTGCCAGCACCCACTCAGGGACTAGCGGGACTTCCACCTACGAGCAGTACTTC
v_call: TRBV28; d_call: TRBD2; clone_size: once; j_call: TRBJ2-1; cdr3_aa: CASSSSSGLSSYNEQFF; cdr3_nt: TGTGCCAGCAGTTCGTCTAGCGGCCTTAGCTCCTACAATGAGCAGTTCTTC
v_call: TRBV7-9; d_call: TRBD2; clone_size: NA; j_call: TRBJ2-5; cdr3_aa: CASSPGLAGAETQYF; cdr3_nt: TGTGCCAGCAGCCCGGGACTAGCGGGAGCAGAGACCCAGTACTTC
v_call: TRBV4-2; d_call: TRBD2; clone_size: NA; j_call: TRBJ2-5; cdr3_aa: CASSQDPGLAGPETQYF; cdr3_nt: TGTGCCAGCAGCCAAGATCCCGGACTAGCGGGACCAGAGACCCAGTACTTC
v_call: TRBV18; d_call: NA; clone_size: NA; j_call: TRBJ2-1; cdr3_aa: CASSPPGSYNEQFF; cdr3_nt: TGTGCCAGCTCACCTCCGGGCTCCTACAATGAGCAGTTCTTC
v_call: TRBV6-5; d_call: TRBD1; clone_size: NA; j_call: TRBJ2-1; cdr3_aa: CASRTGGNEQFF; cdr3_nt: TGTGCCAGCAGAACAGGGGGCAATGAGCAGTTCTTC
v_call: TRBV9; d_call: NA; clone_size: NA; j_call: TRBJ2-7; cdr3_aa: CASSSGERVWTEQYF; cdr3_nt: TGTGCCAGCAGCTCAGGAGAGCGGGTATGGACCGAGCAGTACTTC
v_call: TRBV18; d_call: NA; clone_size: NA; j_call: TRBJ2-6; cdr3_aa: CASSPSRGANVLTF; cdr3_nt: TGTGCCAGCTCACCAAGCCGTGGGGCCAACGTCCTGACTTTC
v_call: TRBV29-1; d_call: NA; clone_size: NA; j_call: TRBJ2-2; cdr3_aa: CSVVEYTGELFF; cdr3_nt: TGCAGCGTTGTCGAGTACACCGGGGAGCTGTTTTTT
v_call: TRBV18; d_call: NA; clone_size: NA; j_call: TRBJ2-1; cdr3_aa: CASSRAPGDEQFF; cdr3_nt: TGTGCCAGCTCTCGGGCCCCTGGGGATGAGCAGTTCTTC
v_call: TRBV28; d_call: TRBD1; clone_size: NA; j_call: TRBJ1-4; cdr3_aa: CASTISGDRDQLFF; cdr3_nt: TGTGCCAGCACTATCAGTGGGGACAGGGATCAACTGTTTTTT
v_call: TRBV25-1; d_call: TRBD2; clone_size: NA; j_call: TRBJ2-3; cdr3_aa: CASSGERLAGAQNTQYF; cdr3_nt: TGTGCCAGCAGTGGCGAGCGACTAGCGGGAGCCCAGAATACGCAGTATTTT
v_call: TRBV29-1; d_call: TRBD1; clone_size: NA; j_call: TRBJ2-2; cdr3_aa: CSVGGQGNTGELFF; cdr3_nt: TGCAGCGTGGGCGGACAGGGGAACACCGGGGAGCTGTTTTTT
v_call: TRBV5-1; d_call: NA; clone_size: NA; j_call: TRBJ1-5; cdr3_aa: CASSPGTPNQPQHF; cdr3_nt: TGCGCCAGCAGCCCCGGGACACCAAATCAGCCCCAGCATTTT
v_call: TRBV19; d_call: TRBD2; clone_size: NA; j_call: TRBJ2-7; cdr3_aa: CASSTIAGGPIAYEQYF; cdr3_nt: TGTGCCAGTAGTACCATAGCGGGAGGCCCCATAGCGTACGAGCAGTACTTC
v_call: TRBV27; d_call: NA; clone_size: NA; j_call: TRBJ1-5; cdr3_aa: CASSQGRGNQPQHF; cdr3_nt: TGTGCCAGCAGTCAGGGTCGGGGCAATCAGCCCCAGCATTTT
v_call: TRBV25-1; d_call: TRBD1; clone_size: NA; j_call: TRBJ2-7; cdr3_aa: CASSEVTGGRYF; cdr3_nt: TGTGCCAGCAGTGAGGTGACAGGGGGCCGGTACTTC
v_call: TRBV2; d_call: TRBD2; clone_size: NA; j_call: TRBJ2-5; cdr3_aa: CASSSGGSGQETQYF; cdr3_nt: TGTGCCAGCAGTTCCGGGGGGTCAGGACAAGAGACCCAGTACTTC
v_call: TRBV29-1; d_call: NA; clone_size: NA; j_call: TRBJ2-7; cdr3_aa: CSVEEPSGPLGEQYF; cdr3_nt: TGCAGCGTTGAAGAACCGAGCGGCCCCCTCGGGGAGCAGTACTTC
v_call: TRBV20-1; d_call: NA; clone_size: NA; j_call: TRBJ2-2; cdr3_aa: CSAAKGGELFF; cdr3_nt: TGCAGTGCCGCGAAGGGCGGGGAGCTGTTTTTT
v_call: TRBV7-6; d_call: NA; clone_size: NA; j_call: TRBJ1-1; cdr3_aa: CASSSLPLTLNTEAFF; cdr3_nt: TGTGCCAGCAGCTCCCTGCCGCTGACATTGAACACTGAAGCTTTCTTT
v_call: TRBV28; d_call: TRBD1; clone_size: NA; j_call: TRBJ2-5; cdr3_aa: CASSSDRTGMAQYF; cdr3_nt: TGTGCCAGCAGTTCGGACAGGACGGGGATGGCCCAGTACTTC
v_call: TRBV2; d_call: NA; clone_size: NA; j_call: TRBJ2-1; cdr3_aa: CASSDVPSPGHEQFF; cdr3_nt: TGTGCCAGCAGTGATGTGCCATCTCCTGGGCATGAGCAGTTCTTC
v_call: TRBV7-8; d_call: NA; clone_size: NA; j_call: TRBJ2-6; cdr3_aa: CASSLSSGANVLTF; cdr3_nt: TGTGCCAGCAGCTTATCCTCTGGGGCCAACGTCCTGACTTTC
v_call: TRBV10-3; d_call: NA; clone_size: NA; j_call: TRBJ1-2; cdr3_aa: CAISEDRPRYTF; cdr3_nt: TGTGCCATCAGTGAAGACAGGCCCCGCTACACCTTC
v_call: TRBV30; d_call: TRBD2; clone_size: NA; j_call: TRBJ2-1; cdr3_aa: CAWSVSWTSGRGFF; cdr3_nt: TGTGCCTGGAGTGTGTCATGGACTAGCGGGAGGGGGTTCTTC
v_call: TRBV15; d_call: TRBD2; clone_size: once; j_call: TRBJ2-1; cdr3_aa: CATRNQRGERYNEQFF; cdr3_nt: TGTGCCACCAGGAATCAGCGGGGGGAGAGGTACAATGAGCAGTTCTTC
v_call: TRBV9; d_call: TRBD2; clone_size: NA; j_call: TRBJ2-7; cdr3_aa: CASSPGLASYEQYF; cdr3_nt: TGTGCCAGCAGCCCGGGACTAGCATCCTACGAGCAGTACTTC
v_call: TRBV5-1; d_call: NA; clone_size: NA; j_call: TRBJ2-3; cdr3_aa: CASSKTPAERTDTQYF; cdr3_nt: TGCGCCAGCAGCAAAACCCCAGCGGAGCGCACAGATACGCAGTATTTT
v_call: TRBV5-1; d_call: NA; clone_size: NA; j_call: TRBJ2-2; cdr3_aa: CASSLDGSRIGELFF; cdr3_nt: TGCGCCAGCAGCTTGGATGGATCACGGATCGGGGAGCTGTTTTTT
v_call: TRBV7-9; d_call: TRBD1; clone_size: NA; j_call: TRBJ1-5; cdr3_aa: CASSWGAGGAYSNQPQHF; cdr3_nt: TGTGCCAGCAGCTGGGGGGCAGGGGGAGCCTATAGCAATCAGCCCCAGCATTTT
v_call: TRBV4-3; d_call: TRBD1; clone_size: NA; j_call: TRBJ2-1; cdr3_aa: CASSHGDRGRVEQFF; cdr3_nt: TGCGCCAGCAGCCACGGGGACAGGGGAAGAGTTGAGCAGTTCTTC
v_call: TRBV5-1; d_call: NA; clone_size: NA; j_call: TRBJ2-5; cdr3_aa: CASSLGVETQYF; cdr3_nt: TGCGCCAGCAGCTTGGGGGTCGAGACCCAGTACTTC
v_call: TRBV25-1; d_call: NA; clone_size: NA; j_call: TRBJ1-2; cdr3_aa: CASSSPGSVRGYTF; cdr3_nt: TGTGCCAGCAGTTCACCTGGCAGCGTACGTGGCTACACCTTC